This T cell receptor beta chain was profiled in a study of T cells in Graves' hyperthyroidism and ophthalmopathy. RNA transcripts gave rise to amplified TCR beta CDR3 regions. HTBI primers were the set used in a first-round RT-PCR of the TCR CDR3. TCRdb passed the multiplex PCR reads through MiXCR, listing each CDR3 protein once. The data show fewer than 500,000 distinct CDR3 sequences, with roughly 12% seen just once and more than 20% held by the top ten. The CDR3 is made up of 16 amino acids. Trimming took 6 bases from V and 3 from J; bases not matched to a gene: 10. The germline gives CDR1 SNHLY, CDR2 FYNNEI. The study's findings and limits: Ophthalmopathy stood apart from stable hyperthyroidism in a 13 V-J model.

This clonotype occurred many times. Its matching antigen is unknown. This chain connects TRBV2 to TRBJ2-2, with 7 positions matching TRBD2. Sequencing was done on a sample of blood. This TCR was recovered from a man aged 25-45 years with Graves' hyperthyroidism that later progressed to Graves' ophthalmopathy. The CDR3 here is CASRKGLGRDTGELFF. DNA for the CDR3: TGTGCCAGCAGAAAGGGGTTAGGGAGGGACACCGGGGAGCTGTTTTTT.